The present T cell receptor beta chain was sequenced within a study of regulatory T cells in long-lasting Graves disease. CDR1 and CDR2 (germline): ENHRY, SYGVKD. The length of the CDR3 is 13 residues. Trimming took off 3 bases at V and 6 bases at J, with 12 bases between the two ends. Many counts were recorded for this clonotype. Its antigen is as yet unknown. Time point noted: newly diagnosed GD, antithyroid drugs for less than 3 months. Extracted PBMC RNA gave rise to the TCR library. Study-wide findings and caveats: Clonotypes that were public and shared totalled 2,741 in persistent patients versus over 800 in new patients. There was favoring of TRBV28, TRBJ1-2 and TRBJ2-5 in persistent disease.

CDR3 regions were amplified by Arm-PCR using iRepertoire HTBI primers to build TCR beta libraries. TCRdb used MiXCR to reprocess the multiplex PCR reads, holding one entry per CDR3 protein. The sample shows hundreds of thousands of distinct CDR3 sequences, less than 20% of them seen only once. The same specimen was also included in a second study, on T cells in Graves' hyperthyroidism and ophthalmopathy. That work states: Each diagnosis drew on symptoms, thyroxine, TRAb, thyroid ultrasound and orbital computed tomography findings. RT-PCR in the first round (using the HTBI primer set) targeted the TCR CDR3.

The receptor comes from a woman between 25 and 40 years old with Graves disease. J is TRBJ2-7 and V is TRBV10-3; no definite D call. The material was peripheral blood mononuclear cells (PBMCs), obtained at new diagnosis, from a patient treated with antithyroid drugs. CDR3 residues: CAISEGPDIEQYF. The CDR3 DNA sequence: TGTGCCATCAGTGAAGGTCCCGATATCGAGCAGTACTTC.